This TCR beta chain originates from a study of blood T cell repertoires in COVID-19 (dated by TCRdb to the early 2020s). With regard to the full study: The collaborator samples originated in the United States, Italy and Spain and spanned the acute and convalescent phases of COVID-19. The material from the prospective study consisted of cDNA or gDNA derived from T cells, B-cell-depleted T cells, or PBMCs. Where HLA class I and class II types were available, the types were taken from metadata supplied by the sample provider, not from assay-based typing. Deeply sampled blood TCRbeta repertoires from subjects exposed to, actively infected with, or recovered from COVID-19 were included in the dataset. Sample metadata almost always included a de-identified subject ID, COVID-19 status, age in years and sex. The repertoires were made available in a free public database intended to serve as a resource for research on the immune response to SARS-CoV-2. The samples were drawn from the first 160 participants of the ongoing ImmuneRACE study and from about 1,200 subjects provided by 6 global collaborators.

Paper-wide results and their limitations: The quantity of clinical and demographic metadata differed by source and by participant and was supplied without curation.

At one collaborating source in Seattle, patients were enrolled during active infection and were followed longitudinally through the course of disease. Each collaborating institution followed its own protocols to collect whole blood in K2EDTA tubes. Collaborator samples were shipped for TCRbeta analysis as frozen whole blood, isolated PBMCs, or DNA extracted from either sample type. TCRbeta CDR3 regions were amplified from genomic DNA by means of the immunoSEQ Assay, a bias-controlled multiplex PCR. On the authors' methods: Nucleated cell counts per sample were estimated from amplification of reference gene primers within the assay. To quantify the absolute abundance of each unique TCRbeta CDR3 rearrangement, sequence reads were collapsed and filtered. For each sample, productive Simpson clonality was calculated as the square root of Simpson's diversity index across productive rearrangements. The source is immuneACCESS, and TCRdb retained only in-frame sequences with V and J called. Part of the clones is not carried over; for the studies checked, unresolved V genes explain less than half of this, and the remainder is unexplained. Clone size and the V and J calls come from that table; the DNA yielded D and trimming. The sample has 150,000 to 190,000 clones on record, roughly 84% of them singletons. The top ten clones comprise 8.3% of the sample.

On this clone itself: No antigen is known for it. The sample holds no much larger clone one base away, and base qualities are not on file.

Source material: peripheral blood. The sequence derives from a woman aged 55-75 years with COVID-19, enrolled during active disease.

DNA sequence: TGCGCCAGCAGCCCGGACAGGACATTCGAGGGATATGGCTACACCTTC. Its protein reads: CASSPDRTFEGYGYTF. This chain joins TRBV4-1 to TRBJ1-2, with 7 central nucleotides matching TRBD1. Germline trimming amounts to 4 bases on V and 5 bases on J, with 13 as the count of junction bases outside the gene matches. In the germline V gene, CDR1 corresponds to MGHRA and CDR2 to YSYEKL. The CDR3 runs 16 amino acids, cysteine and phenylalanine included. The only DNA kept is the CDR3, 48 bases in frame from the first base.